What follows describes a single T cell receptor beta chain. Libraries were made from TCR beta cDNA, and they carried unique molecular identifiers. When about 0.85 to 11 million T cells were used, they gave roughly 500,000 cDNA molecules. TCRdb ran MiXCR on the PCR reads and lists one entry per CDR3 protein. The sample carries under 900,000 distinct CDR3 sequences, under 70% recorded once. This specimen comes from a study of post-analysis software for immune sequencing data. Study context: Clinical courses comprised relapsing-remitting, secondary progressive and progressive-relapsing multiple sclerosis.

The TCR sequence derives from a girl aged 10-17 years with multiple sclerosis. The material sequenced was blood.

The DNA of the CDR3 is TGCAGTGCTAGACTAGTAGGGGATGAGCAGTTCTTC. Its protein is CSARLVGDEQFF. This chain joins TRBV20-1 and TRBJ2-1, with a weak D call TRBD1 (5 bases). There are 12 residues in the CDR3. The V end was cut by 2 bases, the J end by 8 bases, with 10 bases between. Germline lookup yields CDR1 DFQATT and CDR2 SNEGSKA (reference sequence).